These 16 T cell receptor beta chains share one sample of origin, sequenced in a study of shared clonotypes between healthy human individuals. The data were produced by immunoSEQ multiplex PCR, yet TCRdb's version contains in-frame clones alone and is incomplete. The repertoire holds more than 2 million clones, with about 94% as singletons. Input material: naive CD4+ T cells sorted from blood. Specified subset: CD45RA+ positively selected. The receptors here all came from a man aged 18 to 30 in good health.

The chain couples TRBV5-6 to TRBJ1-2; the D gene is possibly TRBD1 (6 bases). This CDR3 contains 14 residues. The ends were cut back, 2 bases at V and 1 base at J, with 9 bases in the middle. Germline CDR1 reads SGHDT; CDR2 reads YYEEEE. The CDR3 coding sequence is TGTGCCAGCAGCTTAACACAGGGTAACTATGGCTACACCTTC. Translated: CASSLTQGNYGYTF.

The chain is built from TRBV27 and TRBJ1-2; D gene uncertain. Germline V gene data show CDR1 as MNHEY and CDR2 as SMNVEV (reference sequence). The CDR3 has 13 amino acids. The ends were cut back, 4 bases at V and 2 bases at J, with 8 bases in the middle. CDR3 sequence reads: CASSSTQNYGYTF. In DNA form, the CDR3 reads TGTGCCAGCAGTTCGACTCAGAACTATGGCTACACCTTC.

This sequence joins TRBV7-9 and TRBJ1-5, with D maybe TRBD1 (5 bases). Germline V gene data show CDR1 as SEHNR and CDR2 as FQNEAQ (reference sequence). This CDR3 is 16 amino acids long. Trimming pared 3 bases from V and 0 bases from J, leaving 12 bases between. CDR3 nucleotides: TGTGCCAGCAGCTTGGGGGAGATCGATAGCAATCAGCCCCAGCATTTT. Translating gives CASSLGEIDSNQPQHF. Drawing the rest from reference TRBV7-9 and TRBJ1-5, the complete variable domain is DTGVSQNPRHKITKRGQNVTFRCDPISEHNRLYWYRQTLGQGPEFLTYFQNEAQLEKSRLLSDRFSAERPKGSFSTLEIQRTEQGDSAMYLCASSLGEIDSNQPQHFGDGTRLSIL.

The genes are TRBV4-1 and TRBJ1-1; 7 bases are shared with TRBD1. CDR3 length equals 16 residues. Germline values: CDR1 MGHRA, CDR2 YSYEKL. V dropped 0 bases and J dropped 2; count of bases not matched to a gene: 6. CDR3 residues: CASSQDPTGVNTEAFF. In nucleotides, the CDR3 is TGCGCCAGCAGCCAAGATCCCACAGGGGTCAACACTGAAGCTTTCTTT.

This chain links TRBV29-1 with TRBJ2-1; 9 bases fit TRBD2. The trim removed 6 bases at V and 7 bases at J, leaving 4 bases unmatched. CDR3 size: 12 residues. CDR1 SQVTM and CDR2 ANQGSEA come from the germline V gene. CDR3 amino acids: CSVNSGSNEQFF. The CDR3 DNA reads TGCAGCGTGAATAGCGGGAGTAATGAGCAGTTCTTC.

This chain joins TRBV6-5 and TRBJ1-2; 9 bases are a match to TRBD1. The ends lost 5 bases at V and 9 bases at J; junction bases unmatched: 4. Germline lookup yields CDR1 MNHEY and CDR2 SVGAGI. This CDR3 region has 12 residues. The CDR3 DNA reads as TGTGCCAGCAGTCCGGACAGGGGTAGCTACACCTTC. This gives the protein CASSPDRGSYTF.

Comments on this clone: At the DNA level, this CDR3 is encoded by other sequences in the same sample as well. The chain has TRBV10-3 and TRBJ2-7; D ambiguous. CDR1 ENHRY and CDR2 SYGVKD come from the germline V gene. The CDR3 loop spans 14 amino acids. V was cut by 3 bases and J by 2 bases, with 11 bases left in between. In nucleotides, the CDR3 is TGTGCCATCAGTGAAAGTGGCAGAACCTACGAGCAGTACTTC. Residues: CAISESGRTYEQYF.

V and J are TRBV6-5 and TRBJ1-5; D gene uncertain. Germline V CDR1 and CDR2: MNHEY, SVGAGI. Trimming took off 0 bases at V and 0 bases at J, with 9 bases between the two ends. CDR3 length equals 16 residues. The CDR3 spells CASSYSNSLSNQPQHF. The CDR3 bases are TGTGCCAGCAGTTACTCGAACAGCCTTAGCAATCAGCCCCAGCATTTT.

The chain carries TRBV5-6 and TRBJ1-1, with D possibly matching TRBD1 (6 bases). Looked up from germline, CDR1 is SGHDT and CDR2 is YYEEEE. The ends were cut back, 4 bases at V and 1 base at J, with 17 bases in the middle. CDR3 length equals 16 residues. The CDR3 loop is CASSPTGKQGNTEAFF. CDR3 in DNA: TGTGCCAGCAGCCCAACAGGGAAACAGGGGAACACTGAAGCTTTCTTT.

The gene calls are TRBV5-6 and TRBJ2-1; 7 nucleotides line up with TRBD2. The CDR3 contains 16 residues. V shed 2 bases and J 4 bases; nucleotides not matched to a gene: 9. Germline CDR1 is SGHDT and CDR2 is YYEEEE. CDR3 coding DNA: TGTGCCAGCAGCTTCGTCGCGGGGGACGGTTACAATGAGCAGTTCTTC. It codes for CASSFVAGDGYNEQFF.

The gene calls are TRBV5-6 and TRBJ1-1; 7 bases are a match to TRBD1. The germline CDR1 and CDR2 sequences are SGHDT and YYEEEE. V gave up 0 bases and J gave up 4 bases; unmatched junction bases: 3. The CDR3 has 14 amino acids. The CDR3 DNA sequence: TGTGCCAGCAGCTTGGGACAGGGAAGCACTGAAGCTTTCTTT. It specifies CASSLGQGSTEAFF.

The chain is built from TRBV6-1 and TRBJ2-5, with TRBD1 as a possible D gene (8 bases). CDR3 size: 13 residues. Germline V gene lookup returns CDR1 MNHNS and CDR2 SASEGT. V lost 6 bases, J lost 5 bases, and 13 bases lay in between. CDR3 protein: CASRTGGVETQYF. The CDR3 nucleotides read TGTGCCAGCAGAACAGGGGGGGTGGAGACCCAGTACTTC.

The rearrangement uses TRBV9 and TRBJ2-5; 9 nucleotides agree with TRBD2. Germline V gives CDR1 SGDLS, CDR2 YYNGEE. V was clipped by 0 bases and J by 5 bases; unmatched bases: 8. This CDR3 contains 16 residues. CDR3: CASSVGRLAGRETQYF. CDR3 in DNA: TGTGCCAGCAGCGTAGGTCGGCTAGCGGGACGGGAGACCCAGTACTTC.

The chain joins TRBV5-6 to TRBJ2-1, with 7 bases identical to TRBD1. Germline trimming cut 0 bases from V and 0 bases from J; bases unmatched to any gene: 0. CDR1 is SGHDT, CDR2 YYEEEE, per germline. The CDR3 is 15 amino acids. Here the CDR3 DNA reads TGTGCCAGCAGCTTGGGGGACAGCTCCTACAATGAGCAGTTCTTC. This gives the protein CASSLGDSSYNEQFF.

This clone appeared a single time. The chain joins TRBV5-4 to TRBJ2-5; D not certain. Germline V gene sequence: CDR1 SGHNT, CDR2 YYREEE (reference sequence). The length of the CDR3 is 14 residues. V was shortened by 0 bases and J by 1 base, with 7 bases between the two germline ends. CDR3 coding DNA: TGTGCCAGCAGCTTGGGAGAGCGCCAAGAGACCCAGTACTTC. Amino acids: CASSLGERQETQYF.

Comment on this clone: Other DNA variants within this sample encode the same CDR3. This chain joins TRBV18 and TRBJ2-5; TRBD2 aligns across 8 bases. This CDR3 has 14 residues. After removal of 3 bases from V and 1 base from J, the junction contained 1 base not matched to a gene. The V gene's germline CDR1 is KGHSH and CDR2 LQKENI. The CDR3 sequence is CASSPTSGQETQYF. CDR3 DNA: TGTGCCAGCTCACCCACTAGCGGCCAAGAGACCCAGTACTTC.